Presented here are 20 T cell receptor beta chains from one specimen sequenced in a study of blood T cell repertoires in COVID-19. Clones were read by immunoSEQ multiplex PCR, and TCRdb kept only the in-frame ones, dropping some. The sample carries about 130,000 clones, roughly four fifths recorded once. The sequenced sample consisted of peripheral blood. All receptors derive from a man aged 30-40 years with COVID-19, enrolled during active disease.

The CDR3 is CASSPGPEAFF. The CDR3 region has the DNA TGTGCCAGCAGTCCCGGTCCTGAAGCTTTCTTT. The chain carries TRBV12-3 or TRBV12-4 and TRBJ1-1; D call uncertain. The V gene lost 5 bases and the J gene lost 6 bases, with 7 bases spanning the gap. This CDR3 contains 11 residues.

This clone was observed once. This chain links TRBV11-1 with TRBJ2-7; TRBD1 matches at 8 bases. The germline V gene encodes CDR1 SGHAT and CDR2 FQDESV (reference sequence). CDR3 length equals 12 residues. J lost 6 bases, V lost 4 bases, and 2 bases had no gene match. The CDR3 bases are TGTGCCAGCAGCTCCAGGGGGCGCGAGCAGTACTTC. The encoded protein is CASSSRGREQYF. Complete variable domain (other parts from reference TRBV11-1 and TRBJ2-7): EAEVAQSPRYKITEKSQAVAFWCDPISGHATLYWYRQILGQGPELLVQFQDESVVDDSQLPKDRFSAERLKGVDSTLKIQPAELGDSAMYLCASSSRGREQYFGPGTRLTVT.

V usage is TRBV6-5 and J usage is TRBJ2-3; 9 bases match TRBD1. Germline lookup yields CDR1 MNHEY and CDR2 SVGAGI. This CDR3 comprises 12 residues. Written as DNA, the CDR3 is TGTGCTGGGGACAGGGTTGTAGATACGCAGTATTTT. Protein sequence: CAGDRVVDTQYF.

The rearrangement uses TRBV30 and TRBJ2-3; TRBD2 agrees at 7 bases. With V trimmed by 5 bases and J by 8 bases, 13 bases remained unmatched. This CDR3 contains 14 residues. Germline V gene lookup returns CDR1 GTSNPN and CDR2 SVGIG (reference sequence). The CDR3 nucleotides read TGTGCCTGGGACCGGGGAGGGGAAGGAGGTACGCAGTATTTT. Its protein product is CAWDRGGEGGTQYF. The full variable domain, in which reference TRBV30 and TRBJ2-3 provide the parts outside the CDR3, is SQTIHQWPATLVQPVGSPLSLECTVEGTSNPNLYWYRQAAGRGLQLLFYSVGIGQISSEVPQNLSASRPQDRQFILSSKKLLLSDSGFYLCAWDRGGEGGTQYFGPGTRLTVL.

The genes are TRBV6-5 and TRBJ1-2; 7 bases fit TRBD1. This CDR3 region has 15 residues. J lost 0 bases, V lost 5 bases, and 6 bases had no gene match. Germline CDR1 and CDR2: MNHEY and SVGAGI. In nucleotides, the CDR3 is TGTGCCAGCAGTACTGGGACAGCCTCTAACTATGGCTACACCTTC. This translates into CASSTGTASNYGYTF.

The count of this clone is one. The rearrangement links TRBV3-1 (or the pseudogene TRBV3-2) to TRBJ2-3; possibly TRBD2 for D (5 bases). CDR1 and CDR2 from the germline V gene are LGHDT and YNNKEL (reference sequence). This CDR3 is built from 16 residues. The V end lost 4 bases, the J end lost 0 bases, and 14 bases lay between the germline ends. In DNA form, the CDR3 reads TGTGCCAGCAGCCTCCGACCGGGAATCAGCACAGATACGCAGTATTTT. This gives the protein CASSLRPGISTDTQYF.

V usage is TRBV6-2 or TRBV6-3 and J usage is TRBJ1-2; D perhaps matches TRBD1 (6 bases). There are 15 residues in the CDR3. Germline V gene sequence: CDR1 MNHEY, CDR2 SVGEGT. V was pared by 0 bases and J by 8 bases, with 16 bases between. The CDR3 coding sequence is TGTGCCAGCAGTTACTCGCCACAGGGCCCTAGGGGCTACACCTTC. As protein: CASSYSPQGPRGYTF.

By sample fraction, this clone is medium-sized (0.01 to 0.1%). V gene TRBV14 combines with J gene TRBJ2-1; D possibly corresponds to TRBD1 (5 bases). With 0 bases removed from V and 10 bases from J, the gap between germline ends came to 7 bases. The length of the CDR3 is 12 residues. Germline V CDR1 and CDR2: SGHDN, FVKESK. CDR3 nucleotides: TGTGCCAGCAGCCAAGACAGGGTAGAGCAGTTCTTC. Protein sequence: CASSQDRVEQFF.

The chain has TRBV5-1 and TRBJ1-5; 7 bases map to TRBD1. V trimming: 3 bases; J trimming: 2 bases; junction bases outside the gene matches: 5. The CDR3 has 15 amino acids. Germline assignment: CDR1 SGHRS and CDR2 YFSETQ. Written as DNA, the CDR3 is TGCGCCAGCAGCTCAGGGACAGCCGGCAATCAGCCCCAGCATTTT. This translates into CASSSGTAGNQPQHF. Variable domain in full (rest from reference TRBV5-1 and TRBJ1-5): KAGVTQTPRYLIKTRGQQVTLSCSPISGHRSVSWYQQTPGQGLQFLFEYFSETQRNKGNFPGRFSGRQFSNSRSEMNVSTLELGDSALYLCASSSGTAGNQPQHFGDGTRLSIL.

Here the CDR3 reads CASSLGGADSPLHF. CDR3 DNA: TGTGCCAGCAGCTTGGGAGGGGCCGATTCACCCCTCCACTTT. The chain carries TRBV11-2 and TRBJ1-6; tentatively, D is TRBD1 (5 bases). Trimming removed 3 bases from V and 8 bases from J, with 11 bases in between. The length of the CDR3 is 14 residues. CDR1 is SGHAT, CDR2 FQNNGV, per germline.

The chain joins TRBV11-3 to TRBJ2-5; 11 bases map to TRBD1. Losses at the gene ends were 6 bases for V and 5 bases for J; bases not matched to a gene: 11. The CDR3 covers 16 residues. The germline V gene encodes CDR1 SGHNT and CDR2 YENEEA. The CDR3 reads CASSWQDRGRRETQYF. The CDR3, as DNA: TGTGCCAGCAGTTGGCAGGACAGGGGGCGTCGGGAGACCCAGTACTTC.

This clone was seen more than once but under ten times. V is TRBV19 and J is TRBJ2-2; 9 bases are shared with TRBD2. CDR1 is LNHDA, CDR2 SQIVND, per germline (reference sequence). Trimming at V came to 8 bases and at J to 5 bases, leaving 6 bases not matched to a gene. The CDR3 has 14 amino acids. The CDR3 bases are TGTGCCAGTCTCGGGACTAGCTTTACCGGGGAGCTGTTTTTT. It translates to CASLGTSFTGELFF. Supplemented by reference TRBV19 and TRBJ2-2, the full variable domain reads DGGITQSPKYLFRKEGQNVTLSCEQNLNHDAMYWYRQDPGQGLRLIYYSQIVNDFQKGDIAEGYSVSREKKESFPLTVTSAQKNPTAFYLCASLGTSFTGELFFGEGSRLTVL.

The CDR3 coding sequence is TGTGCCAGCAGCCTTTTGACAGGGGGCGGAGAAGCTTTCTTT. This encodes CASSLLTGGGEAFF. The chain combines TRBV3-1 (or the pseudogene TRBV3-2) with TRBJ1-1, with 10 nucleotides matching TRBD1. The CDR3 has 14 residues. Germline V gene data show CDR1 as LGHDT and CDR2 as YNNKEL (reference sequence). Trimming removed 4 bases from V and 8 bases from J; junction bases left unmatched: 7.

The chain couples TRBV29-1 to TRBJ1-2; D ambiguous. Looked up from germline, CDR1 is SQVTM and CDR2 is ANQGSEA. This CDR3 comprises 13 residues. V was trimmed by 6 bases and J by 2 bases, leaving 13 bases between them. CDR3: CSVDQTTNYGYTF. DNA of the CDR3: TGCAGCGTCGACCAAACGACAAACTATGGCTACACCTTC.

J is TRBJ1-2 and V is TRBV21-1; TRBD1, the table's D call, was not compared with the DNA. TRBV21-1 has pseudogene status. This CDR3 region has 14 residues. The CDR3, as DNA: TGTGCCAGCAGCAAAAAGGTGACAGGGGAAGGCTACACCTTC. It yields the protein CASSKKVTGEGYTF.

On this clone: A read error may explain this, as a much larger clone is one base away. CDR3 coding DNA: TGTGCCAGCAGTAGCGGGAACACCGGGGAGCTGTTTTTT. This translates into CASSSGNTGELFF. The chain employs TRBV6-4 and TRBJ2-2; D possibly corresponds to TRBD2 (5 bases). Germline V gene sequence: CDR1 MRHNA, CDR2 SNTAGT. This CDR3 is 13 amino acids long. Trimming removed 5 bases at V and 1 base at J, with 5 bases between.

The chain carries TRBV30 and TRBJ1-3; D perhaps matches TRBD1 (6 bases). V shed 4 bases and J shed 1 base, with 14 bases lying between them. Germline loops: CDR1 GTSNPN, CDR2 SVGIG (reference sequence). The CDR3 is 15 residues long. CDR3 nucleotide sequence: TGTGCCTGGATGACGGGGGGCGCGTCTGGAAACACCATATATTTT. It translates to CAWMTGGASGNTIYF.

The chain recombines TRBV30 with TRBJ1-1, with 10 bases identical to TRBD1. CDR1 is GTSNPN, CDR2 SVGIG, per germline (reference sequence). CDR3 length: 13 amino acids. V trimming: 3 bases; J trimming: 5 bases; junction bases outside the gene matches: 3. CDR3 sequence: CAWRTGGGTEAFF. CDR3 nucleotide sequence: TGTGCCTGGAGGACAGGGGGCGGAACTGAAGCTTTCTTT.

The chain carries TRBV9 and TRBJ2-7, with unresolved D. Trimming left V 0 bases short and J 0 bases short, with 10 bases between. In germline, CDR1 is SGDLS, CDR2 YYNGEE. The CDR3 runs to 15 residues. The CDR3 sequence: CASSVGSQASYEQYF. CDR3 bases: TGTGCCAGCAGCGTAGGATCCCAAGCCTCCTACGAGCAGTACTTC.

Written as DNA, the CDR3 is TGTGCCACCACCGGGACAGGGGGACTAGCGGGAAGCCTCGGGGAGCTGTTTTTT. It is translated as CATTGTGGLAGSLGELFF. The rearrangement joins TRBV19 to TRBJ2-2, with 13 bases that match TRBD2. The CDR3 totals 18 residues. Trimming cost V 10 bases and J 7 bases; bases outside gene matches: 18. CDR1 is LNHDA, CDR2 SQIVND, per germline (reference sequence).